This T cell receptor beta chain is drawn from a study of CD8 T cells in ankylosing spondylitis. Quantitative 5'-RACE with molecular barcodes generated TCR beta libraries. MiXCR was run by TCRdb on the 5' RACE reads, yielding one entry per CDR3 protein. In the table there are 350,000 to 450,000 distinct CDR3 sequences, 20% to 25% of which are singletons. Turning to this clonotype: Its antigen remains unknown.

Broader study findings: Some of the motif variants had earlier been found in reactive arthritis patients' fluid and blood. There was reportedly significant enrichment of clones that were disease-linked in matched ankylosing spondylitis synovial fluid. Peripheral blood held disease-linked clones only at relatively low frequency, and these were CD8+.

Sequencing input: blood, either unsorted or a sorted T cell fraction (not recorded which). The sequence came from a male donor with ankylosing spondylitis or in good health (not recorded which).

Here the CDR3 reads CASRPLADEQFF. In DNA, the CDR3 is TGTGCCAGCAGGCCGTTGGCCGATGAGCAGTTCTTC. The chain carries TRBV7-9 and TRBJ2-1, with D unclear. Germline CDR1 SEHNR, CDR2 FQNEAQ (reference sequence). The V end lost 6 bases, the J end lost 8 bases, and 11 bases lay between the germline ends. The CDR3 spans 12 residues.